This T cell receptor (beta chain) was recovered during a study of blood T cells in healthy people across ages. Whole-study results and caveats: PBMCs went unsorted, and a conclusive naive versus antigen-experienced comparison was therefore prevented. Comparison with aged donors showed that long-lived donors had more naive CD4+ cells and higher diversity. Diversity figures derived from one million T cells were judged to underestimate the true value.

This clonotype has a handful of counts. Its antigen is not identified. CDR1 SGHRS and CDR2 YFSETQ come from the germline V gene. The CDR3 is 15 amino acids. Trimming left V 0 bases short and J 0 bases short, with 6 bases between. Primed by a sample-barcoded 5' primer and a J-beta primer mix, a second PCR proceeded for 7 to 11 cycles. Unique molecular identifiers of 12 random nucleotides labeled each cDNA. TCRdb recomputed calls from the 5' RACE reads with MiXCR, one row per CDR3 protein. Of fewer than 800,000 distinct CDR3 sequences in the sample, around a fifth were seen once. The TCR was taken from a man aged 65 to 85 in good health. The chain combines TRBV5-1 with TRBJ2-2; D call uncertain. The sample consisted of blood. Here the CDR3 DNA reads TGCGCCAGCAGCTTGGCGGAACCGAACACCGGGGAGCTGTTTTTT. This gives the protein CASSLAEPNTGELFF.